The T cell receptor (beta chain) described here comes from a study of CD8+ T cells in alopecia areata (dated by TCRdb to the late 2010s). Broadly, across the study: The treated patients took part in an open-label pilot trial in which moderate-to-severe alopecia areata was treated with oral tofacitinib at 5 to 10 mg twice daily. Patients stayed on tofacitinib for 6 to 18 months and then had 6 months of follow-up off drug so that delayed response and recurrence could be assessed. The SALT score, which quantifies the percentage of affected scalp surface area, was used to measure disease severity in treated patients. In both human patients and the C3H/HeJ mouse model, the study applied high-throughput TCRbeta sequencing to look at T cell clonal expansion in alopecia areata. Human TCRbeta sequencing covered scalp tissue and sorted CD4+ and CD8+ peripheral blood T cells from patchy and totalis/universalis alopecia areata patients and healthy controls. Biopsies were taken from tofacitinib-treated patients at baseline and at 4 and 24 weeks of treatment, and a later scalp biopsy was taken in several of the tofacitinib-treated patients. Scalp clonality was compared among normal scalp (n=4), patchy alopecia areata scalp (n=8), and alopecia totalis/universalis scalp (n=8). RNA was obtained with the PAXgene miRNA kit for fixed scalp, the miRNeasy kit for PBMCs, and the RNeasy kit for mouse skin. TCRbeta CDR3 regions were amplified by immunoSEQ multiplex PCR using 35 Vbeta forward and 13 Jbeta reverse primers. Points the paper makes about the study in general: Tofacitinib significantly lowered scalp clonality and the number of expanded CD8+ clones among the top 100 scalp clones. Resident alphabeta T cells in normal human skin are also sequenced, complicating scalp TCR repertoire analysis, unlike mouse skin dominated by gammadelta T cells. TCR sequences shared between patients were less clear than in mice, possibly partly because of HLA diversity in the patient population. Many expanded lesional clones were found to persist in scalp and blood during tofacitinib treatment, and relapse after treatment cessation may be partly explained by this persistence. The treated cohort was small, with a single nonresponder, so links between baseline CD8+ expansion and response need larger studies. Compared with normal scalp, lesional scalp had higher clonality and more expanded CD8+ clones, particularly in alopecia totalis/universalis, a pattern that suggests antigenic drive.

The library was built by means of the immunoSEQ multiplex PCR assay. RNA was extracted from all samples and reverse transcribed into cDNA, which served as template for TCR sequencing. SuperScript III was used to make first-strand cDNA, primed with a 2:1 mix of oligo-dT and random hexamers. A synthetic immune receptor repertoire was used to assess amplification bias, and residual bias was removed computationally. The authors' pipeline ran thus. After raw reads were preprocessed to remove errors, the CDR3 was defined following IMGT conventions as running from the conserved cysteine to phenylalanine. To get clonality, Shannon entropy was normalized by log2 of the number of productive unique TCRs and the result was subtracted from 1. Whether scalp clones were CD4 or CD8 was inferred by matching scalp TCRbeta sequences against CD4 and CD8 repertoires sorted from blood. Entries here come from immuneACCESS through TCRdb and include only in-frame sequences with V and J called. Some clones fail to appear in such tables; in the studies checked, an unresolved V gene covers under half of the shortfall, and the cause of the remainder is unknown. That table is the source of V, J and clone size, and D and trimming were worked out from the DNA. The sample includes 50,000 to 65,000 clones, with just over 45% observed a single time. The ten largest account for roughly 22% of the sample.

Trimming removed 7 bases from V and 5 bases from J; the gene matches leave 8 bases unexplained. Reading from cysteine to phenylalanine, the CDR3 counts 14 amino acids. Of the read, only the CDR3 DNA is kept; its 42 bases are in frame from base 1. From a lookup of the germline V gene, CDR1 and CDR2 are SQVTM and ANQGSEA. This clone has only a few counts. Its cognate antigen has yet to be identified. No base quality information exists; no much larger clone differs at one position. The treatment or condition tag for this specimen amounts to: oral pan-JAK inhibitor, 5-10 mg twice daily. Lesional scalp punch biopsies and peripheral blood were obtained from alopecia areata patients. PBMCs were isolated by density centrifugation and stained for CD3, CD4 and CD8, and CD4+ and CD8+ T cells were sorted on a FACSAria.

The chain is encoded by TRBV29-1 joined to TRBJ2-5; 12 central bases correspond to TRBD1. The TCR was taken from a human donor with alopecia areata. The sample here was CD8+ T cells sorted from blood, taken at roughly week 36, from a patient treated with tofacitinib. The CDR3 amino acid sequence is: CSASGTGGAETQYF. The nucleotide sequence reads as follows: TGCAGCGCATCCGGGACAGGGGGCGCGGAGACCCAGTACTTC.